Listed below are T cell receptor beta chains from one sample, sequenced in a study of T-cell memory formation after mild COVID-19. TCRdb re-analysed the 5' RACE reads in MiXCR, keeping a single row per CDR3 protein. The sample comprises roughly 450,000 distinct CDR3 sequences, 15% to 20% of which are singletons, and around an eighth rests with the top ten. Sequencing was carried out using PBMCs or a T cell subset sorted from them (not recorded which). Receptors were obtained from an adult woman who had mild COVID-19 (a few samples of this study predate the infection). Cell type and time point are not known. CDR3s include the opening cysteine and the closing phenylalanine or tryptophan. Fields, in order: D gene, clone size, J gene, V gene, CDR3 DNA, CDR3 protein. The D gene is left open where the match is weak. Clone sizes are given selectively: once, few, many, or a class where the clone is expanded.

>.|few|TRBJ2-7|TRBV7-3
TGTGCCAGCAGCCCGGCCGGGGCGGGCTACGAGCAGTACTTC
CASSPAGAGYEQYF
>.|.|TRBJ1-2|TRBV27
TGTGCCAGCAGAGCGGTGCCGGGGGACTATGGCTACACCTTC
CASRAVPGDYGYTF
>TRBD2|.|TRBJ2-1|TRBV7-9
TGTGCCAGCAGCGGTAGCGGGGGGGCCGATGAGCAGTTCTTC
CASSGSGGADEQFF
>TRBD1|many|TRBJ2-7|TRBV4-2
TGTGCCAGCAGCCTTGACAGGGGGGCACGAGAGCAGTACTTC
CASSLDRGAREQYF
>.|.|TRBJ2-1|TRBV6-6
TGTGCCAGCAAGGCCGGGTCGGTTTTAGGGAATGAGCAGTTCTTC
CASKAGSVLGNEQFF
>.|few|TRBJ2-3|TRBV5-1
TGCGCCAGCAGCTTGTTTGCAGATACGCAGTATTTT
CASSLFADTQYF
>.|.|TRBJ1-5|TRBV12-3/TRBV12-4
TGTGCCAGCAGTCCGCCAGCAGGCCAGCCCCAGCATTTT
CASSPPAGQPQHF
>.|.|TRBJ1-1|TRBV4-1
TGCGCCAGCAGCCAAGGGAAGGGGGGTGGTGAAGCTTTCTTT
CASSQGKGGGEAFF
>.|many|TRBJ1-1|TRBV6-5
TGTGCCAGCAGCAGGCAGGGGACCACTGAAGCTTTCTTT
CASSRQGTTEAFF
>.|few|TRBJ2-7|TRBV6-6
TGTGCCAGCAGCCAGACAGACTACGAGCAGTACTTC
CASSQTDYEQYF
>TRBD1|many|TRBJ2-7|TRBV7-8
TGTGCCAGCAGCTCGCGCCGTTTACAGGGGGACGAGCAGTACTTC
CASSSRRLQGDEQYF
>.|few|TRBJ1-1|TRBV5-4
TGTGCCAGCAGGCTCGGGGGAGGGGTTACTGAAGCTTTCTTT
CASRLGGGVTEAFF
>TRBD1|few|TRBJ2-5|TRBV12-3/TRBV12-4
TGTGCCAGCAGTTCCCTGACAGGGTTCGAGACCCAGTACTTC
CASSSLTGFETQYF
>TRBD1|.|TRBJ2-5|TRBV3-1
TGTGCCAGCAGCGCAGGGGGCAGTGGCGAAGAGACCCAGTACTTC
CASSAGGSGEETQYF
>TRBD2|many|TRBJ2-1|TRBV7-9
TGTGCCAGCAGCCGGACTAGCGGGGGCCTTACCTACAATGAGCAGTTCTTC
CASSRTSGGLTYNEQFF
>TRBD2|.|TRBJ2-7|TRBV7-9
TGTGCCAGCAGCTACCGGGGGGACTCCTACGAGCAGTACTTC
CASSYRGDSYEQYF
>TRBD1|few|TRBJ2-7|TRBV2
TGTGCCAGCAGTTCCGACAGGGTAGACGAGCAGTACTTC
CASSSDRVDEQYF
>TRBD1|.|TRBJ2-7|TRBV5-1
TGCGCCAGCAGCTTGGAGAGACAGGGAAGCGAGCAGTACTTC
CASSLERQGSEQYF
>.|many|TRBJ1-1|TRBV20-1
TGCAGTGCTAGGTGGGGGGAGAGTGTGAACACTGAAGCTTTCTTT
CSARWGESVNTEAFF
>.|many|TRBJ2-7|TRBV3-1
TGTGCCAGCAGCCAGGGGACCGCCTCCTACGAGCAGTACTTC
CASSQGTASYEQYF
>TRBD1|.|TRBJ1-1|TRBV2
TGTGCCAGCACCGGACAGGGGGCTACTGAAGCTTTCTTT
CASTGQGATEAFF
>.|.|TRBJ1-1|TRBV20-1
TGCAGTGCAACCGGATCCATGAACACTGAAGCTTTCTTT
CSATGSMNTEAFF
>TRBD1|.|TRBJ1-2|TRBV19
TGTGCCAGCAGGGGGGGACTCTTCGGCTACACCTTC
CASRGGLFGYTF
>.|.|TRBJ2-2|TRBV6-5
TGTGCCAGCAGTTATGAGGGCCGGACCACCGGGGAGCTGTTTTTT
CASSYEGRTTGELFF
>TRBD2|.|TRBJ2-1|TRBV2
TGTGCCAGCAGTAAACTAGCGAGCTCCTACAATGAGCAGTTCTTC
CASSKLASSYNEQFF
>.|few|TRBJ2-3|TRBV4-1
TGCGCCAGCAGCCTATCCGGACTAACAACAGATACGCAGTATTTT
CASSLSGLTTDTQYF
>.|few|TRBJ2-2|TRBV7-2
TGTGCCAGCAGCTTTCGGCCGATAACCGGGGAGCTGTTTTTT
CASSFRPITGELFF
>.|.|TRBJ2-3|TRBV7-9
TGTGCCAGCAGCCCGACTGGGCTACATACGCAGTATTTT
CASSPTGLHTQYF
>.|.|TRBJ1-2|TRBV6-2/TRBV6-3
TGTGCCAGCAGCGACTACTATGGCTACACCTTC
CASSDYYGYTF
>.|few|TRBJ2-7|TRBV12-3/TRBV12-4
TGTGCCAGCAGTTTCGAGGGCTTCTACGAGCAGTACTTC
CASSFEGFYEQYF
>.|many|TRBJ2-3|TRBV29-1
TGCAGCGTTGAGGGTTTGGGTAGTACAGATACGCAGTATTTT
CSVEGLGSTDTQYF
>.|.|TRBJ1-2|TRBV20-1
TGCAGTGCTCCCGCTGCAGGGGGCTACACCTTC
CSAPAAGGYTF
>.|.|TRBJ2-3|TRBV27
TGTGCCAGCAGTTTTATTGGGGTTGCTGATACGCAGTATTTT
CASSFIGVADTQYF
>TRBD2|many|TRBJ2-3|TRBV12-3/TRBV12-4
TGTGCCAGCAGAGCGGGGGGGGTCTTTACGCAGTATTTT
CASRAGGVFTQYF
>.|.|TRBJ2-7|TRBV5-6
TGTGCCAGCAGCTTGCTAGGGACACGGGAAGTGCAGTACTTC
CASSLLGTREVQYF
>.|.|TRBJ2-3|TRBV11-2
TGTGCCAGCAGCTCCCTTAGCCCTTTTAGCACAGATACGCAGTATTTT
CASSSLSPFSTDTQYF
>TRBD2|few|TRBJ2-1|TRBV7-6
TGTGCCAGCAGCGAAGGCGGGGGACCTCACAATGAGCAGTTCTTC
CASSEGGGPHNEQFF
>.|.|TRBJ2-3|TRBV7-2
TGTGCCAGCAGCTTAGTGGGTAGCACGGCAGGCACGCAGTATTTT
CASSLVGSTAGTQYF
>TRBD1|.|TRBJ1-2|TRBV29-1
TGCAGCGTTGAAGGAGGCAGGGGGTTTGGCTACACCTTC
CSVEGGRGFGYTF
>.|few|TRBJ1-4|TRBV18
TGTGCCAGCTCACCACAGCCACCGGTGGGGGCGCTGGGTGAAAAACTGTTTTTT
CASSPQPPVGALGEKLFF
>.|few|TRBJ1-1|TRBV19
TGTGCCAGTAGAACCGACTTCACTGAAGCTTTCTTT
CASRTDFTEAFF
>.|many|TRBJ1-6|TRBV12-3/TRBV12-4
TGTGCCAGCAGTTTAGGAGGGCAACGAAATTCACCCCTCCACTTT
CASSLGGQRNSPLHF
>.|many|TRBJ2-3|TRBV7-2
TGTGCCAGCAGCCTTACGAACGGGGATACGCAGTATTTT
CASSLTNGDTQYF
>.|few|TRBJ1-1|TRBV13
TGTGCCAGCACCAAGACTCGGGTAGGAAAGGGGGACACTGAAGCTTTCTTT
CASTKTRVGKGDTEAFF
>.|.|TRBJ1-1|TRBV4-3
TGCGCCAGCAGCCAAGGTGCGGGGTATGAAGCTTTCTTT
CASSQGAGYEAFF
>.|few|TRBJ2-2|TRBV11-2
TGTGCCAGCAGCTCCACTAGGGGAGGGAACACCGGGGAGCTGTTTTTT
CASSSTRGGNTGELFF
>.|.|TRBJ2-3|TRBV5-4
TGTGCCAGCAGCTTGGAGTCGTACGGGACAGATACGCAGTATTTT
CASSLESYGTDTQYF
>TRBD2|many|TRBJ2-3|TRBV12-3/TRBV12-4
TGTGCCAGCAGCGACCAGGCGCTAGCGGGGGGGAGCACAGATACGCAGTATTTT
CASSDQALAGGSTDTQYF
>.|.|TRBJ1-5|TRBV6-2/TRBV6-3
TGTGCCAGCAGTTACCCCGGACACTTCAATCAGCCCCAGCATTTT
CASSYPGHFNQPQHF
>TRBD2|many|TRBJ2-5|TRBV20-1
TGCAGTGCTAGAACGGGACTAGCGGGGGGGCCGAGGGAGACCCAGTACTTC
CSARTGLAGGPRETQYF
>TRBD2|.|TRBJ2-7|TRBV27
TGTGCCAGCAGCCTGAGTGACCCGGGACTAGCGGGTGTCGAGCAGTACTTC
CASSLSDPGLAGVEQYF
>.|.|TRBJ2-7|TRBV19
TGTGCCAGTAGTCTCAGAAACCGGGACGTCGGGGAGCAGTACTTC
CASSLRNRDVGEQYF